The rows below give T cell receptor beta chains drawn from one sample of a study of metastatic and nonmetastatic thyroid tumors. MiXCR reprocessed the PCR reads for TCRdb. The data show roughly 24,000 clones, more than 15% seen once. The sequenced sample was adjacent normal tissue. All receptors come from a male donor with papillary thyroid cancer or a benign thyroid nodule (not recorded which). Some clones in this sample may be carry-over from other donors' samples. Both conserved end residues are trimmed from each CDR3. Fields, in order: clone size, V gene, J gene, CDR3 protein. Size is stated for part of the rows, as once, few or many counts, or as a class when the clone is expanded.

clone size: NA
V gene: TRBV7-7
J gene: TRBJ2-5
CDR3 protein: ASSLGTSGRIETQY

clone size: many
V gene: TRBV9
J gene: TRBJ1-4
CDR3 protein: ASSVADSNEKLF

clone size: NA
V gene: TRBV7-3
J gene: TRBJ1-2
CDR3 protein: ASRQGGYGYT

clone size: many
V gene: TRBV5-6
J gene: TRBJ1-2
CDR3 protein: ASTPFPMFYGYT

clone size: many
V gene: TRBV28
J gene: TRBJ2-5
CDR3 protein: ASSWGSETQY

clone size: NA
V gene: TRBV5-1
J gene: TRBJ2-1
CDR3 protein: ASSKGTTNEQF

clone size: many
V gene: TRBV2
J gene: TRBJ2-3
CDR3 protein: ASSGGLAGGITDTQY

clone size: many
V gene: TRBV20-1
J gene: TRBJ2-5
CDR3 protein: SARGTGLAGGRETQY

clone size: medium-sized
V gene: TRBV6-2/TRBV6-3
J gene: TRBJ1-5
CDR3 protein: ATGDVVPQH

clone size: few
V gene: TRBV6-1
J gene: TRBJ1-5
CDR3 protein: ASTDTPNQLQH

clone size: many
V gene: TRBV13
J gene: TRBJ2-7
CDR3 protein: ASSLGQNPYEQY

clone size: many
V gene: TRBV7-6
J gene: TRBJ2-5
CDR3 protein: ASSLGVSPETQY

clone size: NA
V gene: TRBV30
J gene: TRBJ1-3
CDR3 protein: AWNGGRVGKTIF

clone size: many
V gene: TRBV15
J gene: TRBJ1-2
CDR3 protein: ATSRGTDYGYT

clone size: NA
V gene: TRBV12-3/TRBV12-4
J gene: TRBJ2-1
CDR3 protein: ASSLYQREFQF

clone size: medium-sized
V gene: TRBV6-1
J gene: TRBJ2-1
CDR3 protein: ASRTGTAYNEQF

clone size: many
V gene: TRBV15
J gene: TRBJ2-3
CDR3 protein: ATSSLGTRRERDTQY